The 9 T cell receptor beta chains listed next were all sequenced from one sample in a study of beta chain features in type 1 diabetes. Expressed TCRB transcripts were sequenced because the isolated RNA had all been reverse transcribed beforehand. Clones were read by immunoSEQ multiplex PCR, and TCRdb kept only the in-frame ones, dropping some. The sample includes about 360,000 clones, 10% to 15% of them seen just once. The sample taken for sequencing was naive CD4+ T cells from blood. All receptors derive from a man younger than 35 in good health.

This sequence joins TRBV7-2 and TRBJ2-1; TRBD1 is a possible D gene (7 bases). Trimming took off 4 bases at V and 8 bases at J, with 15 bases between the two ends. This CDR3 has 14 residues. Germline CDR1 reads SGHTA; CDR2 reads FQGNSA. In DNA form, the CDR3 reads TGTGCCAGCAGCTCTCCAGGGGGGTGGGATGAGCAGTTCTTC. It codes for CASSSPGGWDEQFF.

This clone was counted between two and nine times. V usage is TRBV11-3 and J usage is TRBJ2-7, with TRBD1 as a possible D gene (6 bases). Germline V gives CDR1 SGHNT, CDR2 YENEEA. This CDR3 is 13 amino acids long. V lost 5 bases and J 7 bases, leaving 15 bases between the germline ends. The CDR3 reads CASSHRVPGEQYF. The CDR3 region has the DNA TGTGCCAGCAGCCACAGGGTTCCGGGAGAGCAGTACTTC.

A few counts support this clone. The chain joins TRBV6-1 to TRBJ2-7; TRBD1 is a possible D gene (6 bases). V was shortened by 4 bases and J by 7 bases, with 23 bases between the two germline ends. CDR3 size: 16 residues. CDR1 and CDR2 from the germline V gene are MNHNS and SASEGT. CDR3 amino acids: CASSAHPTGTPGEQYF. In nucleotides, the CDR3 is TGTGCCAGCAGTGCCCACCCGACAGGAACCCCTGGTGAGCAGTACTTC.

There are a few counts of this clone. DNA for the CDR3: TGTGCCTGGAGTGAGGGGCCCGGAAACACCATATATTTT. It yields the protein CAWSEGPGNTIYF. This chain uses TRBV30 with TRBJ1-3; D might be TRBD1 (5 bases). Germline V CDR1 and CDR2: GTSNPN, SVGIG (reference sequence). The CDR3 consists of 13 residues. With 1 base removed from V and 4 bases from J, the gap between germline ends came to 8 bases.

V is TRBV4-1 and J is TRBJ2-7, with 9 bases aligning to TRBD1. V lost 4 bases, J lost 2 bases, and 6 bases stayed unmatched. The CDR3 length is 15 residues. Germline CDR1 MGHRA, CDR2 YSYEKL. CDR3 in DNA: TGCGCCAGCAGCCGCACAGGGGGCTGGACCTACGAGCAGTACTTC. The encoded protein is CASSRTGGWTYEQYF.

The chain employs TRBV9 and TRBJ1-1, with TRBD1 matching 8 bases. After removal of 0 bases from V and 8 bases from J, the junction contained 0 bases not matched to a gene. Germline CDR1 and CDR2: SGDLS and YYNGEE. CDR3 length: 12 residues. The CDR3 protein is CASSVGTGEAFF. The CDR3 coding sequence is TGTGCCAGCAGCGTAGGGACAGGGGAAGCTTTCTTT.

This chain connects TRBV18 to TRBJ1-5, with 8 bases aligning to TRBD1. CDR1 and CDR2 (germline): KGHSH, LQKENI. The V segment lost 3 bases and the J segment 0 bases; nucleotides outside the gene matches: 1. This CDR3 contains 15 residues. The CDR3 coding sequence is TGTGCCAGCTCACCGGACAGGGCTAGCAATCAGCCCCAGCATTTT. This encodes CASSPDRASNQPQHF.

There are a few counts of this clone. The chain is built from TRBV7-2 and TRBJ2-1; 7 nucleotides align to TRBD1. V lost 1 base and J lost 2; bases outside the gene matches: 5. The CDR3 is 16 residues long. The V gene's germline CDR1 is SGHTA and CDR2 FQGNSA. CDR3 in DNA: TGTGCCAGCAGCTTAGTTGAGGGGGCCGCCTACAATGAGCAGTTCTTC. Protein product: CASSLVEGAAYNEQFF.

CDR3 DNA: TGTGCCAGCAGCTTAATGAGGTCGAGCGACGAGCAGTACTTC. It yields the protein CASSLMRSSDEQYF. The rearrangement links TRBV7-2 to TRBJ2-7; D remains ambiguous. Trimming left V 2 bases short and J 5 bases short, with 13 bases between. This CDR3 has 14 amino acids. Germline V gene data show CDR1 as SGHTA and CDR2 as FQGNSA.